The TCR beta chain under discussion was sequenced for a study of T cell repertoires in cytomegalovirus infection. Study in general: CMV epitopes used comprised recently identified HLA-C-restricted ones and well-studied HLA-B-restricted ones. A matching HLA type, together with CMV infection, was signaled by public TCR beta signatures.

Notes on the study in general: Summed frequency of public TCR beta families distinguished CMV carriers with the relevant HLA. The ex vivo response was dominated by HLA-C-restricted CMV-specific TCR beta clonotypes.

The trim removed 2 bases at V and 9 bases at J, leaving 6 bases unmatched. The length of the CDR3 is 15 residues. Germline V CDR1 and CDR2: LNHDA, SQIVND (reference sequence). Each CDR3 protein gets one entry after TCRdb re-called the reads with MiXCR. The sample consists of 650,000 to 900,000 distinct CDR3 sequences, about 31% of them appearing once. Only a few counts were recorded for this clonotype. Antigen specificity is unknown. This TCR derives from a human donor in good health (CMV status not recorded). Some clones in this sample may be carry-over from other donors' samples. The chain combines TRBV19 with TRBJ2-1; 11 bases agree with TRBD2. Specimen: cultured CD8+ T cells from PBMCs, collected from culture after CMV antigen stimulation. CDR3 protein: CASSIISGGGGEQFF. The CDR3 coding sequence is TGTGCCAGTAGTATAATTAGCGGGGGGGGCGGTGAGCAGTTCTTC.